These T cell receptor beta chains were read from a single sample in a study of blood T cells in healthy people across ages. From the 5' RACE reads, TCRdb called clonotypes with MiXCR, one entry per CDR3 protein. The table shows roughly 1.5 million distinct CDR3 sequences, with less than 45% occurring only once. The sequencing input was blood. These receptors were collected from a woman younger than 30 in good health. Both conserved end residues are part of each CDR3. D genes are given only for firm matches. The size field is filled for only some rows; it gives once, few, many or a size class.

>TRBJ2-7|TRBV20-1|NA|NA
TGCAGTGCTAGAGACGGGGTATACTACGAGCAGTACTTC
CSARDGVYYEQYF
>TRBJ2-7|TRBV6-1|NA|TRBD1
TGTGCCAGCATTGCGCCAGGGGGAAGCTCCTACGAGCAGTACTTC
CASIAPGGSSYEQYF
>TRBJ2-3|TRBV7-9|few|NA
TGTGCCAGCAGCTTAGCGAGTGGGGAAACAGATACGCAGTATTTT
CASSLASGETDTQYF
>TRBJ1-5|TRBV20-1|NA|TRBD1
TGCAGTGCCGCCCAGGGGGGGCGGCGGCAGCCCCAGCATTTT
CSAAQGGRRQPQHF
>TRBJ1-2|TRBV4-1|NA|TRBD1
TGCGCCAGCAGCCAAACGGACAGGGGGCACGGCTACACCTTC
CASSQTDRGHGYTF
>TRBJ1-1|TRBV20-1|NA|NA
TGCAGTGCTCGACGGAGTTTGGAGGGACAAGCTTTCTTT
CSARRSLEGQAFF
>TRBJ2-3|TRBV20-1|few|NA
TGCAGTGCTAGACCCGGGACTAGCACAGATACGCAGTATTTT
CSARPGTSTDTQYF
>TRBJ1-2|TRBV19|NA|NA
TGTGCCAGTAGTCCAACCAGGCGAGTTGGGTATGGCTACACCTTC
CASSPTRRVGYGYTF
>TRBJ2-3|TRBV29-1|NA|NA
TGCAGCGTTGAAGGGATGTCAGAACCGAGTGTCACAGATACGCAGTATTTT
CSVEGMSEPSVTDTQYF
>TRBJ2-7|TRBV28|NA|TRBD2
TGTGCCAGCAGGCTAGCGGGAGATTACGAGCAGTACTTC
CASRLAGDYEQYF
>TRBJ1-2|TRBV9|NA|NA
TGTGCCAGCAGCGGAGAGGCAGCCTATGGCTACACCTTC
CASSGEAAYGYTF
>TRBJ1-2|TRBV14|few|NA
TGTGCCAGCAGCCCGAGGGGTTTCCTTAACTATGGCTACACCTTC
CASSPRGFLNYGYTF
>TRBJ2-1|TRBV2|NA|NA
TGTGCCAGCAATATACGGGGGTGGGATGAGCAGTTCTTC
CASNIRGWDEQFF
>TRBJ2-1|TRBV6-1|few|TRBD1
TGTGCCAGCATTACCGGGACAGGGGGATACAATGAGCAGTTCTTC
CASITGTGGYNEQFF
>TRBJ2-1|TRBV20-1|few|TRBD2
TGCAGTGCTAGAGCCCGGGGTAGCGGGGGCCCTGGCTCCTACAATGAGCAGTTCTTC
CSARARGSGGPGSYNEQFF
>TRBJ1-4|TRBV15|NA|TRBD1
TGTGCCACCAGCACCCGGACAGGGGGGAGTGAAAAACTGTTTTTT
CATSTRTGGSEKLFF
>TRBJ2-7|TRBV7-9|few|TRBD2
TGTGCCAGCAGCTTAGAGGGGACTAGCAGTACCACCTACAATGAGCAGTACTTC
CASSLEGTSSTTYNEQYF
>TRBJ2-5|TRBV7-2|NA|NA
TGTGCCAGCAGCTTAGAGTTATGGGAGACCCAGTACTTC
CASSLELWETQYF
>TRBJ1-2|TRBV4-2|NA|NA
TGTGCCAGCAGCCAAGATTTTGACACAGGCGGTGGCTATGGCTACACCTTC
CASSQDFDTGGGYGYTF